These 18 T cell receptor beta chains were all obtained from the same sample, sequenced in a study of CD8+CD57+ T cells in acquired aplastic anemia listed by TCRdb under 2018. Reads for this sample came from an Illumina HiSeq 2000. Genomic DNA was used as template for profiling of TCR beta VDJ combinations and CDR3 sequences. TCRdb handled the public reads itself, with Q25 trimming in fastp and clone calling in MiXCR, and kept productive beta chains. Rows with a matching CDR3 protein are joined into one entry that keeps the most common DNA and genes. The sample profile shows about 160,000 distinct CDR3 sequences; about 48% of them were found once. The ten largest clones add up to under 35% of the sample. The patients picked for sequencing were ones in whom flow cytometry had shown an expansion of CD8+CD57+ cells. Sequenced material: sorted CD4+, CD8+, or CD8+CD57+ T cells (not recorded which) from PBMCs. The source of these receptors is a human donor with aplastic anemia.

This clonotype was detected ten times or more. V is TRBV6-5 and J is TRBJ2-7, with D tentatively TRBD2 (5 bases). V was pared by 4 bases and J by 0 bases, with 13 bases between. CDR1 and CDR2 (germline): MNHEY, SVGAGI. The CDR3 totals 15 residues. CDR3 loop: CASSSGLLYSYEQYF. CDR3 in DNA: TGTGCCAGCAGTTCCGGACTCCTTTACTCCTACGAGCAGTACTTC.

The chain is built from TRBV2 and TRBJ2-3, with D perhaps matching TRBD1 or TRBD2 (5 bases each). Germline V gene data show CDR1 as SNHLY and CDR2 as FYNNEI. Trimming took 3 bases from V and 3 from J, leaving 7 bases between them. CDR3 length equals 13 residues. CDR3 amino acids: CASSDWGTDTQYF. The CDR3, as DNA: TGTGCCAGCAGTGATTGGGGGACAGATACGCAGTATTTT.

The J gene is TRBJ1-2, the V gene TRBV19; 9 positions match TRBD1. Germline V gene data show CDR1 as LNHDA and CDR2 as SQIVND (reference sequence). The CDR3 runs 13 residues. Trimming took 3 bases from V and 5 from J; bases not matched to a gene: 1. CDR3 nucleotides: TGTGCCAGTAGTATCGGACAGGGGTATGGCTACACCTTC. It codes for CASSIGQGYGYTF.

V gene TRBV20-1 combines with J gene TRBJ2-1; D may correspond to TRBD1 or TRBD2 (5 bases each). V was cut by 0 bases and J by 8 bases, with 8 bases left in between. The CDR3 loop spans 12 amino acids. Germline V gives CDR1 DFQATT, CDR2 SNEGSKA (reference sequence). The CDR3 loop is CSAREGVYEQFF. The DNA of the CDR3 is TGCAGTGCTAGAGAGGGGGTCTATGAGCAGTTCTTC.

This clonotype was counted many times. This chain links TRBV4-1 with TRBJ2-7, with 11 bases matching TRBD2. Per germline, CDR1 MGHRA and CDR2 YSYEKL. The CDR3 covers 15 residues. The V and J ends lost 4 bases and 0 bases, in that order; junction bases with no gene match: 2. CDR3: CASSLGTSGSYEQYF. CDR3 bases: TGCGCCAGCAGCCTCGGGACTAGCGGCTCCTACGAGCAGTACTTC.

The J gene is TRBJ1-5, the V gene TRBV20-1, with D maybe TRBD1 (5 bases). The CDR3 loop spans 14 amino acids. Germline CDR1 is DFQATT and CDR2 is SNEGSKA (reference sequence). V gave up 5 bases and J gave up 2 bases, with 13 bases separating them. This chain's CDR3 is CSAPPQGGNQPQHF. The CDR3 DNA reads as TGCAGTGCTCCGCCTCAGGGAGGCAATCAGCCCCAGCATTTT.

The chain is built from TRBV2 and TRBJ1-4, with 8 bases that match TRBD1. This CDR3 has 13 amino acids. Germline V gene data show CDR1 as SNHLY and CDR2 as FYNNEI. With V trimmed by 11 bases and J by 0 bases, 2 bases remained unmatched. CDR3 in DNA: TGTGCCTCACAGGGGGCAACTAATGAAAAACTGTTTTTT. Translation gives CASQGATNEKLFF.

This clonotype has ten or more counts. The rearrangement uses TRBV12-3 or TRBV12-4 and TRBJ1-6; no clear D gene. This CDR3 contains 12 residues. V gave up 3 bases and J gave up 9 bases, with 6 bases separating them. The CDR3 spells CASSFDGSPLHF. In DNA form, the CDR3 reads TGTGCCAGCAGTTTTGACGGTTCACCCCTCCACTTT.

V usage is TRBV2 and J usage is TRBJ1-2; the D gene is possibly TRBD1 (6 bases). The CDR3 contains 13 residues. The V gene's germline CDR1 is SNHLY and CDR2 FYNNEI. Trimming took off 6 bases at V and 8 bases at J, with 16 bases between the two ends. CDR3 residues: CASRQTGPGGYTF. CDR3 DNA sequence: TGTGCCAGCAGACAGACAGGCCCCGGGGGCTACACCTTC. Variable domain in full (rest from reference TRBV2 and TRBJ1-2): EPEVTQTPSHQVTQMGQEVILRCVPISNHLYFYWYRQILGQKVEFLVSFYNNEISEKSEIFDDQFSVERPDGSNFTLKIRSTKLEDSAMYFCASRQTGPGGYTFGSGTRLTVV.

The J gene is TRBJ1-2, the V gene TRBV29-1, with TRBD1 matching over 10 bases. Trimming removed 1 base from V and 5 bases from J; junction bases left unmatched: 1. Germline values: CDR1 SQVTM, CDR2 ANQGSEA. The CDR3 length is 13 residues. This chain's CDR3 is CSVEGQGAYGYTF. The CDR3, as DNA: TGCAGCGTTGAAGGACAGGGGGCTTATGGCTACACCTTC.

This clonotype came up many times. The chain employs TRBV18 and TRBJ2-7, with TRBD1 as a possible D gene (5 bases). The CDR3 consists of 13 residues. Germline V CDR1 and CDR2: KGHSH, LQKENI. Trimming took off 0 bases at V and 3 bases at J, with 6 bases between the two ends. The CDR3 nucleotides are TGTGCCAGCTCACCACCCGACAGCTACGAGCAGTACTTC. Its protein is CASSPPDSYEQYF.

On this clonotype: Just one base apart from a much larger clone, this may be a read error. The chain has TRBV4-1 and TRBJ2-1; 8 nucleotides line up with TRBD1. Germline trimming cut 1 base from V and 10 bases from J; bases unmatched to any gene: 12. The CDR3 runs 16 residues. Germline-derived CDR1 and CDR2 are MGHRA and YSYEKL. CDR3 sequence reads: CASSQGRTGYAEEQFF. The CDR3 DNA reads TGCGCCAGCAGCCAAGGCAGGACAGGGTATGCAGAAGAGCAGTTCTTC.

The rearrangement joins TRBV7-3 to TRBJ2-5; no firm D call. Between the trimmed V and J ends, which lost 5 bases and 5 bases, there was a span of 6 bases. Germline V gene sequence: CDR1 SGHTA, CDR2 FQGTGA. This CDR3 has 11 amino acids. This CDR3 reads CASSGSETQYF. CDR3 coding DNA: TGTGCCAGCAGCGGTAGCGAGACCCAGTACTTC.

To note about this clonotype: A much more abundant neighbour one base away suggests this may be a read error. This sequence joins TRBV11-2 and TRBJ2-1, with TRBD1 identical over 7 bases. There are 16 residues in the CDR3. Germline CDR1 reads SGHAT; CDR2 reads FQNNGV. CDR3 amino acids: CASSSLTRDRYNGQFF. Here the CDR3 DNA reads TGTGCCAGCAGCTCCTTGACCAGGGACAGATACAATGGGCAGTTCTTC. The full variable domain, completed using reference TRBV11-2 and TRBJ2-1, is EAGVAQSPRYKIIEKRQSVAFWCNPISGHATLYWYQQILGQGPKLLIQFQNNGVVDDSQLPKDRFSAERLKGVDSTLKIQPAKLEDSAVYLCASSSLTRDRYNGQFFGPGTRLTVL.

As concerns this clonotype: With a much larger clone just one base away, this may be a read error. The CDR3 end shows no conserved phenylalanine or tryptophan, and so a read error is likely. The rearrangement joins TRBV6-1 to TRBJ2-7; D might be TRBD1 or TRBD2, each matching 5 bases. CDR3 length equals 14 residues. V lost 7 bases and J 7 bases, leaving 20 bases between the germline ends. In germline, CDR1 is MNHNS, CDR2 SASEGT. CDR3 DNA sequence: TGTGCCAGCATTCCAGCAACAGGAGGCCGGGAGCAGTACTCC. Its protein is CASIPATGGREQYS.

This clonotype was detected only a few times. V and J are TRBV18 and TRBJ2-2, with D maybe TRBD2 (7 bases). V shed 6 bases and J shed 5 bases, with 13 bases lying between them. CDR3 size: 14 residues. The germline CDR1 and CDR2 sequences are KGHSH and LQKENI. DNA for the CDR3: TGTGCCAGCTCGCCGGGGGGCTGGACCGGGGAGCTGTTTTTT. This codes for CASSPGGWTGELFF.

The chain couples TRBV15 to TRBJ2-7; D is possibly TRBD2 (6 bases). V lost 1 base to trimming and J lost 6 bases, with 13 bases between them. The CDR3 extends over 14 amino acids. Germline V gives CDR1 LNHNV, CDR2 YYDKDF (reference sequence). The CDR3 bases are TGTGCCACCAGCAGAGTCGGGGAGGCGGCCGAGCAGTACTTC. Translated: CATSRVGEAAEQYF.

This clonotype was counted many times. This rearrangement joins TRBV5-1 to TRBJ2-1; 8 bases line up with TRBD1. CDR1 is SGHRS, CDR2 YFSETQ, per germline. The CDR3 covers 13 residues. Losses at the gene ends were 3 bases for V and 8 bases for J; bases not matched to a gene: 4. As DNA, the CDR3 is TGCGCCAGCAGCTGGACGACAGGGGATGAGCAGTTCTTC. Encoded protein: CASSWTTGDEQFF.